These 10 T cell receptor beta chains originate from one sample sequenced in a study of blood T cell repertoires in COVID-19 (dated by TCRdb to 2020 to 2021). To prepare the library, the immunoSEQ multiplex PCR assay was applied. What TCRdb holds here is the immuneACCESS table cut down to in-frame rearrangements. Part of the clones is not present; checked against another copy, under half of the missing clones reflect an unresolved V gene, and the others are unexplained. Within this sample are approximately 440,000 clones, with 80% to 95% of them counted one time only. The ten biggest clones cover about 0.63% of the sample. The sequenced sample consisted of PBMCs or T cells enriched from blood (not recorded which). The receptor source for this set is a man between 18 and 29 years old who had recovered from COVID-19.

This chain connects TRBV3-1 (or the pseudogene TRBV3-2) to TRBJ1-6; TRBD1 matches at 8 bases. CDR1 is LGHDT and CDR2 is YNNKEL in the germline V gene (reference sequence). The CDR3 has 13 amino acids. After removal of 6 bases from V and 10 bases from J, the junction contained 5 bases not matched to a gene. This chain's CDR3 is CASRPDRVSPLHF. As DNA, the CDR3 is TGTGCCAGCAGACCGGACAGGGTCTCACCCCTCCACTTT.

This clone has just one count. The chain is built from TRBV25-1 and TRBJ1-1; D not certain. Deletions cut 6 bases from V and 1 base from J, with 9 bases between. The germline V gene encodes CDR1 MGHDK and CDR2 SYGVNS. This CDR3 spans 13 amino acids. The CDR3 reads CASRWRENTEAFF. The CDR3 DNA reads as TGTGCCAGCAGGTGGAGGGAGAACACTGAAGCTTTCTTT.

The gene calls are TRBV18 and TRBJ1-3; 8 bases match TRBD1. The V gene end was trimmed by 3 bases and the J gene end by 1 base; junction bases not matched to a gene: 11. CDR1 is KGHSH and CDR2 is LQKENI in the germline V gene. The CDR3 loop spans 18 amino acids. The DNA for the CDR3 is TGTGCCAGCTCACCTGAATTTCGACAGGGGATGTCTGGAAACACCATATATTTT. This encodes CASSPEFRQGMSGNTIYF.

V usage is TRBV7-9 and J usage is TRBJ2-1, with 11 nucleotides matching TRBD2. V shed 5 bases, J shed 7 bases, and the junction held 7 bases outside the gene matches. Germline CDR1 and CDR2: SEHNR and FQNEAQ (reference sequence). The CDR3 length is 15 residues. CDR3 residues: CASSALAGVGNEQFF. Written as DNA, the CDR3 is TGTGCCAGCAGCGCACTAGCGGGAGTAGGTAATGAGCAGTTCTTC.

This clone was observed a few times. The chain combines TRBV7-9 with TRBJ1-1; D perhaps matches TRBD1 (5 bases). The CDR3 consists of 15 residues. CDR1 and CDR2 (germline): SEHNR, FQNEAQ (reference sequence). V was shortened by 6 bases and J by 2 bases, with 16 bases between the two germline ends. Here the CDR3 DNA reads TGTGCCAGCAGAACCCCCGACAGACCAAACACTGAAGCTTTCTTT. Residues: CASRTPDRPNTEAFF.

V is TRBV5-4 and J is TRBJ2-7; tentatively, D is TRBD2 (6 bases). The V end was cut by 5 bases, the J end by 2 bases, with 11 bases between. In germline, CDR1 is SGHNT, CDR2 YYREEE (reference sequence). The CDR3 spans 13 residues. CDR3 amino acids: CASREGTTYEQYF. DNA for the CDR3: TGTGCCAGCAGGGAGGGCACTACCTACGAGCAGTACTTC.

V gene TRBV20-1 combines with J gene TRBJ1-2, with a possible D match to TRBD1 (5 bases). V was cut by 3 bases and J by 5 bases, with 19 bases left in between. The germline V gene encodes CDR1 DFQATT and CDR2 SNEGSKA (reference sequence). This CDR3 is 15 amino acids long. This CDR3 is CSASAVTGNPYGYTF. DNA of the CDR3: TGCAGTGCTAGTGCAGTAACAGGAAACCCTTATGGCTACACCTTC.

The CDR3 spells CASSLGGVANTEAFF. Here the CDR3 DNA reads TGTGCCAGCAGCTTAGGGGGGGTGGCGAACACTGAAGCTTTCTTT. The chain recombines TRBV7-9 with TRBJ1-1; D may be TRBD1 (5 bases). This CDR3 has 15 amino acids. The V and J ends lost 1 base and 1 base respectively, with 10 bases between them. Germline V gene lookup returns CDR1 SEHNR and CDR2 FQNEAQ (reference sequence).

This sequence joins TRBV28 and TRBJ1-1; D unresolved. Trimming took off 8 bases at V and 0 bases at J, with 7 bases between the two ends. Germline V gene sequence: CDR1 MDHEN, CDR2 SYDVKM. The CDR3 runs 12 residues. The CDR3 nucleotides are TGTGCCAGCTTTGAGCTGAACACTGAAGCTTTCTTT. It specifies CASFELNTEAFF.

As regards this clone: This specimen includes other DNA sequences encoding the same CDR3. The chain recombines TRBV5-4 with TRBJ1-5; possible D gene TRBD1, 5 bases. Trimming took off 3 bases at V and 1 base at J, with 8 bases between the two ends. CDR3 length: 14 residues. Germline CDR1 SGHNT, CDR2 YYREEE (reference sequence). The CDR3 nucleotides read TGTGCCAGCAGCTCCCGGGGGAGCAATCAGCCCCAGCATTTT. It translates to CASSSRGSNQPQHF.